Described below is a single T cell receptor (beta chain) sequence and its context. Antigen unknown. The table came from immunoSEQ multiplex PCR; TCRdb's copy has only in-frame clones and leaves some out. The repertoire holds around 260,000 clones, with 85% to 95% as singletons. This entry comes from a study of T cell responses to AZD1222 COVID-19 vaccine. The CDR3 runs 14 residues. Germline V gives CDR1 SGHVS, CDR2 FNYEAQ. Trimming at V came to 0 bases and at J to 3 bases, leaving 0 bases not matched to a gene. Study outcomes and limitations: Spike-spanning, vaccine-associated CD4 TCRs were dominant at 160-218 and 743-854. The donor group comprised mostly white British people and more females; the analysis possibly underestimated clonal diversity. As reported, nearly half of all spike-specific TCRs target variant regions that are unmutated. Increases in Spike-specific TCR breadth and depth were seen after two AZD1222 doses.

The clonotype originates from an adult in good health. This specimen consisted of peripheral blood, obtained on day 0 of AZD1222 vaccination. The V call is TRBV7-6, the J call TRBJ2-7; 9 positions agree with TRBD2. CDR3 DNA sequence: TGTGCCAGCAGCTTAGCGACTAGCGGCTACGAGCAGTACTTC. Protein product: CASSLATSGYEQYF.